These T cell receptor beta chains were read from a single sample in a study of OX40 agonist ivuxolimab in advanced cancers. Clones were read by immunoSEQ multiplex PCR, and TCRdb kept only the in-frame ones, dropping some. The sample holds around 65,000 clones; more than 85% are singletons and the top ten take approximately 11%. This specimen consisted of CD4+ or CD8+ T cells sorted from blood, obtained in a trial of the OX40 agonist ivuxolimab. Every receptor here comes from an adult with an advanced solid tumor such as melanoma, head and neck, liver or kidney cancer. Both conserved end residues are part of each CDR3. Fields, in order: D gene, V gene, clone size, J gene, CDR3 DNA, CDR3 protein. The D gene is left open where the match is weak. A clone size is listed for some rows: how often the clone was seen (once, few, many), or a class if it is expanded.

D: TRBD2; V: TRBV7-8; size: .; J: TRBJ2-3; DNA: TGTGCCAGCAGCTTAGCGGGGGGGTCCAGCACAGATACGCAGTATTTT; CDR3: CASSLAGGSSTDTQYF
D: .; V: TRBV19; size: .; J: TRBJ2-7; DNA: TGTGCCAGTAGCTTAGGGATCGGAACCTACGAGCAGTACTTC; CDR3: CASSLGIGTYEQYF
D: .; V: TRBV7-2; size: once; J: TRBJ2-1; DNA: TGTGCCAGCAGTCTGCCGAGGGGGGCCCCAAGACACAATGAGCAGTTCTTC; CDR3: CASSLPRGAPRHNEQFF
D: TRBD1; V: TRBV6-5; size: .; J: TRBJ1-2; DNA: TGTGCCAGCAGTTACGGGACAGGGGGCTCGGGCTATGGCTACACCTTC; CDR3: CASSYGTGGSGYGYTF
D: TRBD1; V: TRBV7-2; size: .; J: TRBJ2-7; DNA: TGTGCCAGCAGCCACGGACAGGCTTACGAGCAGTACTTC; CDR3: CASSHGQAYEQYF
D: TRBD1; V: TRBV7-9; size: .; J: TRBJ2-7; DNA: TGTGCCAGCAGCTTAGCGAGGGGGCCCTCCGAGCAGTACTTC; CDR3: CASSLARGPSEQYF
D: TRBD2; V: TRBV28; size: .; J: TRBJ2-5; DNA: TGTGCCAGCAGTTTAAGAGCGGGAGGGGAGGAGACCCAGTACTTC; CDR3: CASSLRAGGEETQYF
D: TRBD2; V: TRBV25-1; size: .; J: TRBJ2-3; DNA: TGTGCCAGCAGTGAATATTTATTAGCGGGAGTCCCAGATACGCAGTATTTT; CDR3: CASSEYLLAGVPDTQYF
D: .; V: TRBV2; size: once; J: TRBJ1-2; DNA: TGTGCCAGCAGTGAAAGGATGCAGGCAGACAACTATGGCTACACCTTC; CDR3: CASSERMQADNYGYTF
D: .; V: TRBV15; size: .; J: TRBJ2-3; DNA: TGTGCCACCAGCAGAGATCCGAGTAGCGGAGACACAGATACGCAGTATTTT; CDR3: CATSRDPSSGDTDTQYF
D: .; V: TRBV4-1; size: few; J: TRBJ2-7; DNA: TGCGCCAGCAGAGACCTAGTCTCCTCCTCCTACGAGCAGTACTTC; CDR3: CASRDLVSSSYEQYF
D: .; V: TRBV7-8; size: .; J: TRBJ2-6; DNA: TGTGCCAGCAGCCCAAGTCTGGGGGCGCCGGGCTCTGGGGCCAACGTCCTGACTTTC; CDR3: CASSPSLGAPGSGANVLTF
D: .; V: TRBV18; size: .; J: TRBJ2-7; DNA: TGTGCCAGCTCAGCGGGACAGTCCTACGAGCAGTACTTC; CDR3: CASSAGQSYEQYF
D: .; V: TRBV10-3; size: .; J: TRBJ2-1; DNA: TGTGCCATCAGTGAGAGCCACAATGAGCAGTTCTTC; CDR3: CAISESHNEQFF
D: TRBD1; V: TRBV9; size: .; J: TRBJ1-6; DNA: TGTGCCAGCAGCCTGGGGGACAGGGTCGGCACCCTCCACTTT; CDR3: CASSLGDRVGTLHF
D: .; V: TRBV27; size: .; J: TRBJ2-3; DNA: TGTGCCAGCAGCTTAGTCTATACAACTAGCACAGATACGCAGTATTTT; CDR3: CASSLVYTTSTDTQYF